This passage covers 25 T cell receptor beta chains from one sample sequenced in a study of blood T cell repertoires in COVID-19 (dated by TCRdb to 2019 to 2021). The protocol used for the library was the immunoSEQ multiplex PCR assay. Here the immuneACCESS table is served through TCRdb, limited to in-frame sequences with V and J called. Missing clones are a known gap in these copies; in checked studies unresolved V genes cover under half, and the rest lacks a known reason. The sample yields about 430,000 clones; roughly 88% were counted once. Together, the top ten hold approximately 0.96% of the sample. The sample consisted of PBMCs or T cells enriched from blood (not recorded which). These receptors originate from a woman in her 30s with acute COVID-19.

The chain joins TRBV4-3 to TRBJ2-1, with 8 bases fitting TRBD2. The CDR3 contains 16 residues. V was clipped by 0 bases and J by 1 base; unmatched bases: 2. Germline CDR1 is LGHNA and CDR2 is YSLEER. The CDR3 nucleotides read TGCGCCAGCAGCCAAGATCGGGGGGGGTCCTACAATGAGCAGTTCTTC. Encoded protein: CASSQDRGGSYNEQFF.

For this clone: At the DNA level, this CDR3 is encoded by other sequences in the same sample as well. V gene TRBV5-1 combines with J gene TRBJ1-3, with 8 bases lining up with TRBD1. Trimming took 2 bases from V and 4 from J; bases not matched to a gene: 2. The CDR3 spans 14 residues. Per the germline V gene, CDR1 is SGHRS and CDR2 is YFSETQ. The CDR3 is CASSFGQGGNTIYF. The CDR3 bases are TGCGCCAGCAGCTTTGGACAGGGCGGAAACACCATATATTTT.

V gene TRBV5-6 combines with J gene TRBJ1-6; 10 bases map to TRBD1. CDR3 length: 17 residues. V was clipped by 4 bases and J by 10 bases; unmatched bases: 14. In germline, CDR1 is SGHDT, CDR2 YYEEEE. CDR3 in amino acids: CASSRSRGQGLPSPLHF. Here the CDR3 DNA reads TGTGCCAGCAGCCGAAGCAGGGGACAGGGGCTTCCCTCACCCCTCCACTTT.

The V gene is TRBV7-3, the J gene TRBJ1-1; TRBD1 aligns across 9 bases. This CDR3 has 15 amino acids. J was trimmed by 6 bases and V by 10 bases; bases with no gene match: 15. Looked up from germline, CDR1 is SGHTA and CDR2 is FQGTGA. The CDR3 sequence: CATAIKRDRVPEAFF. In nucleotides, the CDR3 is TGTGCCACCGCGATAAAACGGGACAGGGTACCTGAAGCTTTCTTT. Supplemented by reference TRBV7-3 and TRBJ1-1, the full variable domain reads GAGVSQTPSNKVTEKGKYVELRCDPISGHTALYWYRQSLGQGPEFLIYFQGTGAADDSGLPNDRFFAVRPEGSVSTLKIQRTERGDSAVYLCATAIKRDRVPEAFFGQGTRLTVV.

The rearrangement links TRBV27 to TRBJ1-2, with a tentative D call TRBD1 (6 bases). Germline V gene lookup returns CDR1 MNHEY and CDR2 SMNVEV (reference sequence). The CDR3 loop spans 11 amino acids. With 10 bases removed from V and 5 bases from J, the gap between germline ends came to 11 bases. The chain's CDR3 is CATKQGYGYTF. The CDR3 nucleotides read TGTGCCACCAAACAGGGTTATGGCTACACCTTC.

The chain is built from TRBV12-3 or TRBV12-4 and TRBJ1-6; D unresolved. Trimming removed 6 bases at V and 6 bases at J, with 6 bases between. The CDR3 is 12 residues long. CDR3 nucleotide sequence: TGTGCCAGCAGGACACTTAATTCACCCCTCCACTTT. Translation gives CASRTLNSPLHF.

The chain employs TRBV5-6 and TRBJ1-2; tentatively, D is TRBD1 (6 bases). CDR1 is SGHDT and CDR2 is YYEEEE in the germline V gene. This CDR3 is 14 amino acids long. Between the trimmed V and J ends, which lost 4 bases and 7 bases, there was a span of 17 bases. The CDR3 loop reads CASSPGHPDSGYTF. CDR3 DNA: TGTGCCAGCAGCCCGGGACACCCTGACTCTGGCTACACCTTC.

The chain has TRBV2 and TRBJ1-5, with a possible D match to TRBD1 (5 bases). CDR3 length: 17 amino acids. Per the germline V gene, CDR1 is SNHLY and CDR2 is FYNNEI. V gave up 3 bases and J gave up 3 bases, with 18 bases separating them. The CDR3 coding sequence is TGTGCCAGCAGTGATCGCGGGGCTAGAGAATCCAATCAGCCCCAGCATTTT. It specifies CASSDRGARESNQPQHF.

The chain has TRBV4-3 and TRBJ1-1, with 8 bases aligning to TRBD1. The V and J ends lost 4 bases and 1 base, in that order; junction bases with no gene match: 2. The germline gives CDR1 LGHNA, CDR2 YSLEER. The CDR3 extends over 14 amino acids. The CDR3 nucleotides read TGCGCCAGCAGCCCAACAGGGGGGAACACTGAAGCTTTCTTT. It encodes CASSPTGGNTEAFF.

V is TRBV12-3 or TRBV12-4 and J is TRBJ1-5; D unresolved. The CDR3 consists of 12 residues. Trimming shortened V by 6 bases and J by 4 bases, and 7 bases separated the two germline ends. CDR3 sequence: CASSDGNQPQHF. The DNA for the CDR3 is TGTGCCAGCAGCGACGGGAATCAGCCCCAGCATTTT.

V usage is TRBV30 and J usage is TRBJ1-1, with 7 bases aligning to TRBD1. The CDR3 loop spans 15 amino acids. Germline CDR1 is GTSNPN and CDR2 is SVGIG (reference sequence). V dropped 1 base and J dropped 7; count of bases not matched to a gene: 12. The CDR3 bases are TGTGCCTGGAGTGAGGGCAGGGGGACGGGCCGTGAAGCTTTCTTT. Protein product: CAWSEGRGTGREAFF.

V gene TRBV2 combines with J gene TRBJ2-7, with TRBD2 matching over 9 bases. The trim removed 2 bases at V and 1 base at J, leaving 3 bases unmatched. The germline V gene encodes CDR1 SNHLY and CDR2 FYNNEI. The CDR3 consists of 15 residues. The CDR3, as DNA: TGTGCCAGCAGTGAATGGACTAGCGATTCCTACGAGCAGTACTTC. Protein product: CASSEWTSDSYEQYF.

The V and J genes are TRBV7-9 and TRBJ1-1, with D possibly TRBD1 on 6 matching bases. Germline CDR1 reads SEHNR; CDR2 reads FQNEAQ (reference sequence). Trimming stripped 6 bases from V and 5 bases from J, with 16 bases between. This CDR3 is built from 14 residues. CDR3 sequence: CASRRDMMWTEAFF. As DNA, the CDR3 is TGTGCCAGCAGGAGGGACATGATGTGGACTGAAGCTTTCTTT.

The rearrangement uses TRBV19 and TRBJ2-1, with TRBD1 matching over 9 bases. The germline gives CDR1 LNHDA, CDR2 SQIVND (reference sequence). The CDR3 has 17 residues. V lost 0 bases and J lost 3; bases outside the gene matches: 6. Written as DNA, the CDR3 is TGTGCCAGTAGTATAGACCCGTACAGGGGGCACTACAATGAGCAGTTCTTC. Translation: CASSIDPYRGHYNEQFF. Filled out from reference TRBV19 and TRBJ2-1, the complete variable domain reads DGGITQSPKYLFRKEGQNVTLSCEQNLNHDAMYWYRQDPGQGLRLIYYSQIVNDFQKGDIAEGYSVSREKKESFPLTVTSAQKNPTAFYLCASSIDPYRGHYNEQFFGPGTRLTVL.

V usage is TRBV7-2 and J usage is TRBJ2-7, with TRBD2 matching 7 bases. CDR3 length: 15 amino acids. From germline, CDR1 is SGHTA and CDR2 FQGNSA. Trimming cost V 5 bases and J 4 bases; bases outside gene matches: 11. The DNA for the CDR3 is TGTGCCAGCAGCAGGAGGGGAGGGGCGCTTTACGAGCAGTACTTC. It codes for CASSRRGGALYEQYF.

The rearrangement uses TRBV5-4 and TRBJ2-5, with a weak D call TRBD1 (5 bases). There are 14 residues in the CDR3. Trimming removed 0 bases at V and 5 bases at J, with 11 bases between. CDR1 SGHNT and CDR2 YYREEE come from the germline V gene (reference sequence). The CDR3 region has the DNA TGTGCCAGCAGCTTGGCAGGGTGGCGGGAGACCCAGTACTTC. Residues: CASSLAGWRETQYF.

The CDR3 is CASKGGTYEQYF. DNA for the CDR3: TGTGCCAGCAAGGGGGGGACCTACGAGCAGTACTTC. V usage is TRBV5-7 and J usage is TRBJ2-7; D might be TRBD2 (7 bases). TRBV5-7 is known as an ORF, though its function is uncertain. The V and J ends lost 6 bases and 2 bases respectively, with 9 bases between them. There are 12 residues in the CDR3.

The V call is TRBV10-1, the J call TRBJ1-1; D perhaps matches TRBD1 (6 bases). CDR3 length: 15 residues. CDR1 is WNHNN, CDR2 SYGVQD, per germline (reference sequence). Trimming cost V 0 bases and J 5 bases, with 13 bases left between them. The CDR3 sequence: CASSESMRGRTEAFF. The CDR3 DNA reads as TGCGCCAGCAGTGAGTCGATGCGGGGGCGGACTGAAGCTTTCTTT.

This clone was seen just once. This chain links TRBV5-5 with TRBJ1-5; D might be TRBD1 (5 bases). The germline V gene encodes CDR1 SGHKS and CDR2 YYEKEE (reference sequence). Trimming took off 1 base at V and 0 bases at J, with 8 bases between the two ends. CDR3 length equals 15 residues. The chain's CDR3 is CASSLQGFSNQPQHF. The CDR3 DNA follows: TGTGCCAGCAGCTTGCAGGGTTTTAGCAATCAGCCCCAGCATTTT.

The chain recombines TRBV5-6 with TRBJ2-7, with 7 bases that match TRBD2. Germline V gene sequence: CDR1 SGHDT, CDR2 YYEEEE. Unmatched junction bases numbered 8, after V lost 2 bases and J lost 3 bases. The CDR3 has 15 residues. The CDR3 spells CASSFGVPGGYEQYF. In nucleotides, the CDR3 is TGTGCCAGCAGCTTTGGAGTGCCGGGGGGCTACGAGCAGTACTTC.

This CDR3 is CASRKLSYNEQFF. In DNA, the CDR3 is TGTGCCAGCAGAAAACTCTCCTACAATGAGCAGTTCTTC. The chain has TRBV12-3 or TRBV12-4 and TRBJ2-1; D ambiguous. CDR3 length: 13 amino acids. Trimming shortened V by 6 bases and J by 0 bases, and 6 bases separated the two germline ends.

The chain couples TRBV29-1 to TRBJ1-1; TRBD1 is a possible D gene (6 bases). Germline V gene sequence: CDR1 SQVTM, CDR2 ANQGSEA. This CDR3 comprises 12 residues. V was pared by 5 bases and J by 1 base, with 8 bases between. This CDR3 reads CSVLQGNTEAFF. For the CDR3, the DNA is TGCAGCGTTCTACAGGGGAACACTGAAGCTTTCTTT.

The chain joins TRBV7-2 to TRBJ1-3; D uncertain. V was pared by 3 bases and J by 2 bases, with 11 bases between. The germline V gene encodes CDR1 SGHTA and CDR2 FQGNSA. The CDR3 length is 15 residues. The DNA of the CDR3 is TGTGCCAGCAGCTTCGATCGGGTGGCTGGAAACACCATATATTTT. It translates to CASSFDRVAGNTIYF. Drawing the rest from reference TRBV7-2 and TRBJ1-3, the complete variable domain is GAGVSQSPSNKVTEKGKDVELRCDPISGHTALYWYRQSLGQGLEFLIYFQGNSAPDKSGLPSDRFSAERTGGSVSTLTIQRTQQEDSAVYLCASSFDRVAGNTIYFGEGSWLTVV.

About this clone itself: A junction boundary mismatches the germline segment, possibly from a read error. The CDR3 DNA reads TGTGCCATCAGTGAGTTCGAGAACTCTGAAGCTTTCTTT. This sequence encodes CAISEFENSEAFF. The rearrangement uses TRBV10-3 and TRBJ1-1, with D unclear. Germline lookup yields CDR1 ENHRY and CDR2 SYGVKD. This CDR3 spans 13 amino acids.

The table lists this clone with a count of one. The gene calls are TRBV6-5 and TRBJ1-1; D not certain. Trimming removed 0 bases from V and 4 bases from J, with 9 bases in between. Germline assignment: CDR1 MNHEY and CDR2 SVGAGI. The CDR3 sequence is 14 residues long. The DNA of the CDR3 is TGTGCCAGCAGTTACTCGAGCGGGTTCACTGAAGCTTTCTTT. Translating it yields CASSYSSGFTEAFF.